A selection of T cell receptor beta chains follows, all from one sample in a study of memory CD4+ T cells and cytomegalovirus serostatus. Generated by immunoSEQ multiplex PCR, the TCRdb table keeps only in-frame clones and is missing some. The data show about 60,000 clones, around 82% seen once. Sequences were obtained from memory CD4+ T cells from blood. These receptors originate from an adult in good health and CMV-seronegative. Some clones in this sample may be carry-over from other donors' samples. Each CDR3 is given with its conserved first and last residue. D genes are given only for firm matches. A clone size is listed for some rows: how often the clone was seen (once, few, many), or a class if it is expanded.

D,V,J,size,CDR3,DNA
TRBD1,TRBV18,TRBJ1-6,NA,CASSPYPGDSNNSPLHF,TGTGCCAGCTCACCATACCCTGGGGACAGCAATAATTCACCCCTCCACTTT
TRBD1,TRBV28,TRBJ1-6,NA,CASSLPGQIYNSPLHF,TGTGCCAGCAGTTTACCGGGACAGATCTATAATTCACCCCTCCACTTT
NA,TRBV5-1,TRBJ2-1,NA,CASSLGGSTNEQFF,TGCGCCAGCAGCTTGGGAGGGTCAACGAATGAGCAGTTCTTC
TRBD1,TRBV19,TRBJ1-1,NA,CASRRGQMNTEAFF,TGTGCCAGTAGAAGGGGACAGATGAACACTGAAGCTTTCTTT
NA,TRBV5-1,TRBJ2-5,NA,CASSLGLVGETQYF,TGCGCCAGCAGCTTGGGACTAGTCGGAGAGACCCAGTACTTC
NA,TRBV19,TRBJ2-2,NA,CASSINEAWGRVTGELFF,TGTGCCAGTAGTATAAATGAAGCCTGGGGGCGGGTAACCGGGGAGCTGTTTTTT
NA,TRBV27,TRBJ2-7,NA,CASSLSSTRGATF,TGTGCCAGCAGTCTATCTTCGACTCGGGGGGCGACTTTC
NA,TRBV6-1,TRBJ1-1,NA,CASSPMASPNTEAFF,TGTGCCAGCAGTCCAATGGCCAGCCCGAACACTGAAGCTTTCTTT
NA,TRBV18,TRBJ1-3,NA,CASSPPTASVNTIYF,TGTGCCAGCTCACCACCCACGGCCAGCGTAAACACCATATATTTT
NA,TRBV5-6,TRBJ1-1,NA,CASSLDWSLNPNTEAFF,TGTGCCAGCAGCTTGGATTGGTCACTGAACCCGAACACTGAAGCTTTCTTT
TRBD2,TRBV4-2,TRBJ2-1,NA,CASSPGLVVYNEQFF,TGTGCCAGCAGCCCGGGACTAGTGGTCTACAATGAGCAGTTCTTC
NA,TRBV5-4,TRBJ2-2,NA,CASSLAMVNTGELFF,TGTGCCAGCAGCTTGGCCATGGTTAACACCGGGGAGCTGTTTTTT
NA,TRBV7-8,TRBJ2-5,NA,CASSPYQSSRETQYF,TGTGCCAGCAGCCCTTACCAATCTTCGCGGGAGACCCAGTACTTC
NA,TRBV10-2,TRBJ1-4,NA,CASSGTTFNEKLFF,TGCGCCAGCAGTGGGACAACTTTTAATGAAAAACTGTTTTTT
NA,TRBV4-3,TRBJ1-1,NA,CASSPGLNLGTEAFF,TGCGCCAGCAGCCCCGGATTGAATTTGGGCACTGAAGCTTTCTTT
NA,TRBV11-2,TRBJ2-3,NA,CASRAGLRGTADTQYF,TGTGCCAGCAGAGCGGGCCTACGTGGGACAGCAGATACGCAGTATTTT
TRBD1,TRBV4-1,TRBJ2-7,NA,CASSQAADRDSYEQYF,TGCGCCAGCAGCCAAGCAGCAGACAGGGACTCCTACGAGCAGTACTTC
NA,TRBV5-1,TRBJ2-7,NA,CASSLIPGEYEQYF,TGCGCCAGCAGCTTGATACCCGGCGAATACGAGCAGTACTTC
NA,TRBV6-5,TRBJ2-7,NA,CASSYSGGMGGYEQYF,TGTGCCAGCAGTTACTCCGGGGGAATGGGGGGCTACGAGCAGTACTTC
TRBD2,TRBV27,TRBJ2-3,NA,CASSFYRAGGSYTDTQYF,TGTGCCAGCAGTTTTTATCGAGCGGGAGGGAGTTACACAGATACGCAGTATTTT
TRBD2,TRBV6-1,TRBJ2-5,NA,CASSELAGGQETQYF,TGTGCCAGCAGTGAACTAGCGGGAGGGCAAGAGACCCAGTACTTC
NA,TRBV2,TRBJ1-4,NA,CASKVSGSGSEKLFF,TGTGCCAGCAAAGTTAGTGGCAGTGGATCGGAAAAACTGTTTTTT
TRBD2,TRBV7-9,TRBJ2-7,NA,CASSPKIIAGIHEQYF,TGTGCCAGCAGCCCCAAAATAATAGCGGGGATCCACGAGCAGTACTTC
NA,TRBV6-6,TRBJ1-2,NA,CASSYGTQVYGYTF,TGTGCCAGCAGTTATGGGACGCAGGTCTATGGCTACACCTTC
NA,TRBV18,TRBJ2-2,NA,CASSPRQVDTGELFF,TGTGCCAGCTCCCCCCGACAGGTGGACACCGGGGAGCTGTTTTTT
NA,TRBV11-2,TRBJ2-5,once,CASSLGREQETQYF,TGTGCCAGCAGCTTAGGGCGGGAACAAGAGACCCAGTACTTC
NA,TRBV27,TRBJ2-7,NA,CASSPRLGHQYEQYF,TGTGCCAGCAGTCCGAGACTAGGGCACCAATACGAGCAGTACTTC
NA,TRBV19,TRBJ1-4,once,CASSVRAQNEKLFF,TGTGCCAGTAGTGTCCGGGCCCAAAATGAAAAACTGTTTTTT
TRBD1,TRBV5-6,TRBJ1-4,NA,CASSRMGRGQKDEKLFF,TGTGCCAGCAGCCGGATGGGTAGGGGGCAGAAGGATGAAAAACTGTTTTTT
TRBD1,TRBV27,TRBJ1-1,once,CASRHGQGAKFF,TGTGCCAGCAGACACGGACAGGGGGCTAAGTTCTTT
NA,TRBV18,TRBJ1-1,NA,CASSPGTGREAFF,TGTGCCAGCTCACCCGGCACAGGGAGGGAAGCTTTCTTT
NA,TRBV6-5,TRBJ1-3,NA,CASSLGEPRGNTIYF,TGTGCCAGCAGTTTAGGGGAGCCGCGGGGAAACACCATATATTTT
NA,TRBV30,TRBJ1-3,NA,CACSTGTGNTIYF,TGTGCCTGTTCAACAGGTACTGGAAACACCATATATTTT
TRBD2,TRBV28,TRBJ2-7,NA,CASSLRGLVSGSFGQYF,TGTGCCAGCAGTTTAAGGGGCTTAGTAAGCGGGAGTTTCGGGCAGTACTTC
TRBD1,TRBV18,TRBJ1-1,few,CASSPGQGNTEAFF,TGTGCCAGCTCACCCGGACAGGGAAACACTGAAGCTTTCTTT
TRBD1,TRBV5-1,TRBJ2-5,NA,CASSRTPGQGMRGGRETQYF,TGCGCCAGCAGCCGAACCCCGGGACAGGGGATGAGGGGGGGGCGAGAGACCCAGTACTTC
TRBD1,TRBV7-9,TRBJ1-1,NA,CASSLQGGNTEAFF,TGTGCCAGCAGCTTACAGGGGGGGAACACTGAAGCTTTCTTT
NA,TRBV30,TRBJ2-1,NA,CAWINRALSNEQFF,TGTGCCTGGATTAACAGGGCCCTGAGCAATGAGCAGTTCTTC